The 3 T cell receptor beta chains below were found in one sample sequenced in a study of blood T cells in healthy people across ages. PCR was performed a second time for about 7 to 12 cycles using a sample-barcoded 5' primer and a J-beta primer mix. TCRdb reprocessed the 5' RACE reads with MiXCR, giving one entry per CDR3 protein. The data hold around 2 million distinct CDR3 sequences, with approximately 39% observed a single time. Sequencing was carried out using blood. These receptors all stem from a human donor in good health.

V gene TRBV4-1 combines with J gene TRBJ2-5, with unresolved D. CDR1 is MGHRA and CDR2 is YSYEKL in the germline V gene. V lost 3 bases to trimming and J lost 8 bases, with 19 bases between them. This CDR3 has 15 amino acids. The CDR3, as DNA: TGCGCCAGCAGCCACCTAACCCGGGCCTTCGGTACCCAGTACTTC. Encoded protein: CASSHLTRAFGTQYF.

The chain carries TRBV4-3 and TRBJ2-3; 7 bases line up with TRBD2. The CDR3 extends over 14 amino acids. The V segment lost 3 bases and the J segment 5 bases; nucleotides outside the gene matches: 5. Germline V gene lookup returns CDR1 LGHNA and CDR2 YSLEER. The CDR3 region has the DNA TGCGCCAGCAGCCAGCGACTAGCAGTAGATACGCAGTATTTT. It is translated as CASSQRLAVDTQYF.

This clonotype has a handful of counts. The chain joins TRBV12-2 to TRBJ2-7; no DNA check was done on the table's D call, TRBD2. TRBV12-2 is noted as a pseudogene. The CDR3 consists of 18 residues. This CDR3 is CASRLAGGTSGGTYEQYF. CDR3 coding DNA: TGTGCAAGTCGCTTAGCAGGGGGGACTAGCGGGGGCACCTACGAGCAGTACTTC.